The clone carrying this T cell receptor (beta chain) was seen repeatedly, ten times or more. What it binds is not known. Healthy Caucasians made up all donors. The sample originates from a study of identical twins. Study-wide points: Monozygotic twin pairs showed more out-of-frame TCR alpha sharing than models estimated. Insertions were fewer in abundant cord blood beta clonotypes, whereas memory repertoires showed none of this pattern.

CDR3 size: 15 residues. CDR1 and CDR2 from the germline V gene are MGHRA and YSYEKL. V gave up 1 base and J gave up 9 bases; unmatched junction bases: 7. TCRdb reanalysed the 5' RACE reads using MiXCR and keeps one entry per CDR3 protein. Of approximately 220,000 distinct CDR3 sequences in the sample, around 10% are singletons; the top ten hold 5% to 5.5%. V usage is TRBV4-1 and J usage is TRBJ2-1; 9 nucleotides agree with TRBD2. This TCR was sampled from a woman aged 18 to 35 in good health. The specimen sequenced was memory (CD45RO+) T cells sorted from blood. The CDR3: CASSQALAGSAEQFF. The CDR3, as DNA: TGCGCCAGCAGCCAAGCCCTAGCGGGATCGGCTGAGCAGTTCTTC.